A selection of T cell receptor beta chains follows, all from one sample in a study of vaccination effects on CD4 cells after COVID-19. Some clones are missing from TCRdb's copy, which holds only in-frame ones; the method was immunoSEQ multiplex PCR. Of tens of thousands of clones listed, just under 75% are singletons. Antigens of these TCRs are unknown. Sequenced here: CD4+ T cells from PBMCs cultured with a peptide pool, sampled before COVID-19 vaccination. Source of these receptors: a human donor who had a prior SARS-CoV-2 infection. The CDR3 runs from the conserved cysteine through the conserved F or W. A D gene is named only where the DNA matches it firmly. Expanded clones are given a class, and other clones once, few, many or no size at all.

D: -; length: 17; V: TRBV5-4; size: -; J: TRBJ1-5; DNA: TGTGCCAGCAGCTTAGGCCCGGGATCTATCAGCAATCAGCCCCAGCATTTT; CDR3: CASSLGPGSISNQPQHF
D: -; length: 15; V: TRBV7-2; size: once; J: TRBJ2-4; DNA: TGTGCCAGCAGCTTAGCGGCGCTAGACAAAAACATTCAGTACTTC; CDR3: CASSLAALDKNIQYF
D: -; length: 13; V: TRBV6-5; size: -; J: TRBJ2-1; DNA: TGTGCCAGCAGTTTCGACAGGAGTAATGAGCAGTTCTTC; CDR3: CASSFDRSNEQFF
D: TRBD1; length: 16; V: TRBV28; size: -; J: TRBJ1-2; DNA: TGTGCCAGCAACTCACCAGGGGGGGAGTTTAAATATGGCTACACCTTC; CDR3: CASNSPGGEFKYGYTF
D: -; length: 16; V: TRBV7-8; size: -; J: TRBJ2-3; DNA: TGTGCCAGCAGCACTCGGGACCCTGGTTGGGCAGATACGCAGTATTTT; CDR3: CASSTRDPGWADTQYF
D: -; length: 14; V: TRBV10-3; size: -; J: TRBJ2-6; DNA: TGTGCCATCAAGGGACAATCTGGGGCCAACGTCCTGACTTTC; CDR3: CAIKGQSGANVLTF
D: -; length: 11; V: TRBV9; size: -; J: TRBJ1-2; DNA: TGTGCCAGCAGTGATAACTATGGCTACACCTTC; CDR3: CASSDNYGYTF
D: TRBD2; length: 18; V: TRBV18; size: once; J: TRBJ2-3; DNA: TGTGCCAGCTCACTGCTCAGCAAACTAGCGGATACTACAGATACGCAGTATTTT; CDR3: CASSLLSKLADTTDTQYF
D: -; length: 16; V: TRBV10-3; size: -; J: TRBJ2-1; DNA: TGTGCCATCAGCGCACACCTAGAATCGGGTGGGAATGAGCAGTTCTTC; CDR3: CAISAHLESGGNEQFF
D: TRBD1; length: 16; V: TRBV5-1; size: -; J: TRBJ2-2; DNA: TGCGCCAGCAGCTTGCTACCGGGACAGGACACCGGGGAGCTGTTTTTT; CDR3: CASSLLPGQDTGELFF
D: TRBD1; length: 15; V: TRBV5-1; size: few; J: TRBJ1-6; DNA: TGCGCCAGCAGCTTGGGGGGACAGTTTAATTCACCCCTCCACTTT; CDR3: CASSLGGQFNSPLHF
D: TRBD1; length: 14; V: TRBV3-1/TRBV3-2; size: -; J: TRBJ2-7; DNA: TGTGCCACCCAGCCGTCGGGACAGGCCTTCGAGCAGTACTTC; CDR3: CATQPSGQAFEQYF
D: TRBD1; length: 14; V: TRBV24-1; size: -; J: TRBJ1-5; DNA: TGTGCCACCGAACAGGGGTCGGGCAATCAGCCCCAGCATTTT; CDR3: CATEQGSGNQPQHF
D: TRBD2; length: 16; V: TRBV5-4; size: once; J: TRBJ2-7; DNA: TGTGCCAGCAGCTTGGCCGGGACTAGCGGGGAGTACGAGCAGTACTTC; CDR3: CASSLAGTSGEYEQYF
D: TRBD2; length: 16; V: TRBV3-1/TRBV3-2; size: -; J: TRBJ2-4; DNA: TGTGCCAGCAGCCAAAGCCCCATTAGCGGGGAAAACATTCAGTACTTC; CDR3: CASSQSPISGENIQYF
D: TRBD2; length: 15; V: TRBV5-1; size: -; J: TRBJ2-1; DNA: TGCGCCAGCAGGCTGAGCGGGGGGGCCGTCAATGAGCAGTTCTTC; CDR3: CASRLSGGAVNEQFF
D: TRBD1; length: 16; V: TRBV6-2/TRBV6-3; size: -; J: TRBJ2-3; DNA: TGTGCCAGCAGTTCGCTACGCTGGACAGGCTTAGATACGCAGTATTTT; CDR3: CASSSLRWTGLDTQYF
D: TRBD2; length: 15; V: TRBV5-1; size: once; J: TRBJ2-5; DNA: TGCGCCAGCAGCTCTGGACTAGCGGGAGCAGAGACCCAGTACTTC; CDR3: CASSSGLAGAETQYF
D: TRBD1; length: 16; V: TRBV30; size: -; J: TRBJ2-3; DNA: TGTGCCTGGAGTCTTTTGGTCGAGGGGGCAGGGGATACGCAGTATTTT; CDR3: CAWSLLVEGAGDTQYF
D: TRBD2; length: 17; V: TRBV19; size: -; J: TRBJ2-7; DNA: TGTGCCAGTAGTACGGGTTCTAGCGGGAGGCCCTCCTACGAGCAGTACTTC; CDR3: CASSTGSSGRPSYEQYF
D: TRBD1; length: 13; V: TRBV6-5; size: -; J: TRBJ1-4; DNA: TGTGCCAGCAGGCGACAGGGCCCAGAAAAACTGTTTTTT; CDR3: CASRRQGPEKLFF
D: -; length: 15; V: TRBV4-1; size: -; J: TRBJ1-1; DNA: TGCGCCAGCAGCTCCTTCGGGGAGGGCCGAGTTGAAGCTTTCTTT; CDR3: CASSSFGEGRVEAFF
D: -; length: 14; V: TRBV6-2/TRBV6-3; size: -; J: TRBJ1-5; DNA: TGTGCCAGCAGCCCAGATGGGGACAATCAGCCCCAGCATTTT; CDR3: CASSPDGDNQPQHF
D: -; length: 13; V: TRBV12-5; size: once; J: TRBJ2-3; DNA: TGTGCTAGTGGTTTGGTAGACCTAGATACGCAGTATTTT; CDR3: CASGLVDLDTQYF
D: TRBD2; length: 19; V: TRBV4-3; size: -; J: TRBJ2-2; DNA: TGCGCCAGCAGCCAAGAGCCCTGGACTAGCGGGAGAGGGGCCGGGGAGCTGTTTTTT; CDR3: CASSQEPWTSGRGAGELFF
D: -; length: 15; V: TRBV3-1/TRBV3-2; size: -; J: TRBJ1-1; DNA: TGTGCCAGCAGCCAGCCTTTGGGGGGCACGACTGAAGCTTTCTTT; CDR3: CASSQPLGGTTEAFF
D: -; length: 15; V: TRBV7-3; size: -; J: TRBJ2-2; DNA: TGTGCCAGCAGATTGGGGGGGCCCGGCACCGGGGAGCTGTTTTTT; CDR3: CASRLGGPGTGELFF
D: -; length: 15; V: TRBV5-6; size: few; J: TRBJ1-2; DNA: TGTGCCAGCAGCTTGGCGGGTGGGGCGGACTATGGCTACACCTTC; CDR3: CASSLAGGADYGYTF
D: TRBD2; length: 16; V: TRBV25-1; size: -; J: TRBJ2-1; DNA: TGTGCCAGCAGTGATGCGGGAGGGCACTCCTACAATGAGCAGTTCTTC; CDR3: CASSDAGGHSYNEQFF
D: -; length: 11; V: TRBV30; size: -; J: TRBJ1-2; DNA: TGTCACCCGGAGCGACTCTATGGCTACACCTTC; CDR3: CHPERLYGYTF
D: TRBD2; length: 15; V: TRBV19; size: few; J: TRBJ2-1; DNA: TGTGCCAGTAGCACCGGGACTAGCGGGGGGGGGAAGCAGTTCTTC; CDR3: CASSTGTSGGGKQFF
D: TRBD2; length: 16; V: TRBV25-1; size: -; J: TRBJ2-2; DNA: TGTGCCAGCAGGTGGCGGGGGGGTAGGAACACCGGGGAGCTGTTTTTT; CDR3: CASRWRGGRNTGELFF
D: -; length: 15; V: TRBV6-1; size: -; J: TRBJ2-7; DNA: TGTGCCAGCAGTGAGCTCGACTTGGGTCTCTACGAGCAGTACTTC; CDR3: CASSELDLGLYEQYF
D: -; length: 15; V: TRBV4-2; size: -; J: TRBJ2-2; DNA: TGTGCCAGCAGCCAAGGCCTACGGGGCACCGGGGAGCTGTTTTTT; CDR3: CASSQGLRGTGELFF
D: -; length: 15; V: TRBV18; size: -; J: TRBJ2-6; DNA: TGTGCCAGCTCACGGCAACAGGGTGGGGCCAACGTCCTGACTTTC; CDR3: CASSRQQGGANVLTF
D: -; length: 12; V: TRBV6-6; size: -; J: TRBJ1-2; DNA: TGTGCCAGCCGTAACGGGATCTATGGCTACACCTTC; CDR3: CASRNGIYGYTF
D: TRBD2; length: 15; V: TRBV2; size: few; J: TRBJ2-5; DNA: TGTGCCAGCAGGGGTGGTCGGGGGGTTGAGGAGACCCAGTACTTC; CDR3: CASRGGRGVEETQYF
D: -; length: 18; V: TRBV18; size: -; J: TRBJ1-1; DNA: TGTGCCAGCTCACCGCCACCGGGTTCCAGGGCCCACGTCACTGAAGCTTTCTTT; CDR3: CASSPPPGSRAHVTEAFF
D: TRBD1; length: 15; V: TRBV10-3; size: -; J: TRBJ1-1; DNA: TGTGCCATCAGGGGGGGACAGGCCCAGAACACTGAAGCTTTCTTT; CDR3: CAIRGGQAQNTEAFF
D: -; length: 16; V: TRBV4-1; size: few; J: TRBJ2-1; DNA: TGCGCCAGCAGCCAAGGGCTATTGAGCTCCTACAATGAGCAGTTCTTC; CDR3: CASSQGLLSSYNEQFF
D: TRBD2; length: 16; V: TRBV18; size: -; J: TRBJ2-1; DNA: TGTGCCAGCTCACCTCTCAGGCCAGCGGGGGCTATTGAGCAGTTCTTC; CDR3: CASSPLRPAGAIEQFF
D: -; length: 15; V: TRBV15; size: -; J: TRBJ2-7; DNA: TGTGCCACCAGCAGAGATTTGGGGGGCGGGCGCGAGCAGTACTTC; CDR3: CATSRDLGGGREQYF